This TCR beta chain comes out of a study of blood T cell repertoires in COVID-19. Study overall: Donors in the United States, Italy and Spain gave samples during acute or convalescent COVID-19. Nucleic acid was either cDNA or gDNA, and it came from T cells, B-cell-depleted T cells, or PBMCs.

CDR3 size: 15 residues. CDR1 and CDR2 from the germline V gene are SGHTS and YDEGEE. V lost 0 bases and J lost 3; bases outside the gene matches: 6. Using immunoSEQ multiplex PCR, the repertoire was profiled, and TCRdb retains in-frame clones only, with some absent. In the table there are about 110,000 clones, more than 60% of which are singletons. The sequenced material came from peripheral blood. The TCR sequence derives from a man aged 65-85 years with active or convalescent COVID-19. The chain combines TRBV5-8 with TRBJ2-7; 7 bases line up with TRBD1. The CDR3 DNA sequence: TGTGCCAGCAGCTTGGGACAGGGTGGTTTCTACGAGCAGTACTTC. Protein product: CASSLGQGGFYEQYF.